The 30 T cell receptor beta chains listed next were all sequenced from one sample in a study of blood T cell repertoires in COVID-19. Produced via immunoSEQ multiplex PCR; TCRdb's table is partial and in-frame only. The data show some 200,000 clones, 80% seen once. The specimen was peripheral blood. All receptors come from a woman between 65 and 79 years old with acute or convalescent COVID-19.

This clone appeared once. The rearrangement links TRBV24-1 to TRBJ1-5; TRBD1 might be the D (6 bases). This CDR3 is 14 amino acids long. The germline V and J ends were trimmed by 5 bases and 3 bases, with 10 bases remaining between them. The germline CDR1 and CDR2 sequences are KGHDR and SFDVKD. CDR3 region: CATSGNRVNQPQHF. The CDR3 nucleotides are TGTGCCACCAGTGGAAACAGGGTCAATCAGCCCCAGCATTTT.

This rearrangement joins TRBV7-6 to TRBJ2-2; a weak D match, TRBD1 (7 bases). The CDR3 is 17 amino acids. CDR1 and CDR2 from the germline V gene are SGHVS and FNYEAQ. Between the trimmed V and J ends, which lost 2 bases and 4 bases, there was a span of 17 bases. CDR3 region: CASSLIGGRGTTGELFF. In DNA, the CDR3 is TGTGCCAGCAGCTTAATCGGGGGCAGGGGGACCACCGGGGAGCTGTTTTTT.

V usage is TRBV3-1 (or the pseudogene TRBV3-2) and J usage is TRBJ1-2, with 7 bases aligning to TRBD1. This CDR3 has 14 amino acids. With V trimmed by 1 base and J by 8 bases, 7 bases remained unmatched. In germline, CDR1 is LGHDT, CDR2 YNNKEL (reference sequence). CDR3 residues: CASSQADRSYGYTF. As DNA, the CDR3 is TGTGCCAGCAGCCAAGCGGACAGGTCCTACGGCTACACCTTC.

The gene calls are TRBV7-6 and TRBJ2-5; unclear D gene. The CDR3 loop spans 16 amino acids. V was pared by 4 bases and J by 0 bases, with 15 bases between. From germline, CDR1 is SGHVS and CDR2 FNYEAQ. The chain's CDR3 is CASSSFTVQYQETQYF. In DNA form, the CDR3 reads TGTGCCAGCAGCTCCTTCACAGTTCAGTACCAAGAGACCCAGTACTTC. The entire variable domain, with the rest obtained from reference TRBV7-6 and TRBJ2-5, is as follows: GAGVSQSPRYKVTKRGQDVALRCDPISGHVSLYWYRQALGQGPEFLTYFNYEAQQDKSGLPNDRFSAERPEGSISTLTIQRTEQRDSAMYRCASSSFTVQYQETQYFGPGTRLLVL.

The V call is TRBV4-2, the J call TRBJ1-2; 7 bases agree with TRBD1. Germline-derived CDR1 and CDR2 are LGHNA and YNFKEQ. V trimming: 0 bases; J trimming: 5 bases; junction bases outside the gene matches: 3. This CDR3 spans 14 amino acids. The CDR3 nucleotides are TGTGCCAGCAGCCAAGAGAACAGGGGTTATGGCTACACCTTC. Residues: CASSQENRGYGYTF.

This chain links TRBV6-5 with TRBJ1-2; possible D gene TRBD1, 5 bases. The CDR3 covers 13 residues. Germline V gene data show CDR1 as MNHEY and CDR2 as SVGAGI. Trimming removed 8 bases from V and 3 bases from J, with 13 bases in between. The CDR3: CASLGRVDYGYTF. The CDR3 nucleotides are TGTGCCAGCTTGGGCAGGGTTGACTATGGCTACACCTTC.

Only one count was recorded for this clone. One junction end disagrees with the germline gene, perhaps due to a read error. The rearrangement uses TRBV19 and TRBJ2-3; D ambiguous. The CDR3 totals 15 residues. The germline V gene has CDR1 LNHDA and CDR2 SQIVND (reference sequence). The CDR3 coding sequence is TGTGCCAGTAGCCCAACCGGGTGGAGCACGGATACGCAGTATTTT. Translated: CASSPTGWSTDTQYF.

J is TRBJ2-7 and V is TRBV3-1 (or the pseudogene TRBV3-2), with 8 nucleotides matching TRBD2. V trimming: 0 bases; J trimming: 2 bases; junction bases outside the gene matches: 6. Germline-derived CDR1 and CDR2 are LGHDT and YNNKEL (reference sequence). This CDR3 contains 16 residues. The CDR3 DNA reads TGTGCCAGCAGCCAAGAACAAGCGGGAGTTCCCTACGAGCAGTACTTC. Its translation is CASSQEQAGVPYEQYF.

The V gene is TRBV28, the J gene TRBJ2-7; no definite D call. Germline V gene sequence: CDR1 MDHEN, CDR2 SYDVKM. This CDR3 region has 16 residues. Between the trimmed V and J ends, which lost 5 bases and 5 bases, there was a span of 22 bases. The CDR3 region has the DNA TGTGCCAGCAGTCCGCGCACCTTTTGGTCTGCTCACGAGCAGTACTTC. Encoded protein: CASSPRTFWSAHEQYF.

This rearrangement joins TRBV5-4 to TRBJ1-1; possible D gene TRBD1, 6 bases. Trimming left V 5 bases short and J 1 base short, with 9 bases between. The CDR3 totals 13 residues. From germline, CDR1 is SGHNT and CDR2 YYREEE (reference sequence). The DNA of the CDR3 is TGTGCCAGCAGGGACAGACGGAACACTGAAGCTTTCTTT. It codes for CASRDRRNTEAFF.

This clone is a singleton in its sample. The rearrangement links TRBV30 to TRBJ2-1; D not resolved. Deletions cut 0 bases from V and 9 bases from J, with 6 bases between. Looked up from germline, CDR1 is GTSNPN and CDR2 is SVGIG (reference sequence). The CDR3 has 11 residues. The DNA of the CDR3 is TGTGCCTGGAGTGTACAGTTTGAGCAGTTCTTC. This translates into CAWSVQFEQFF.

This chain joins TRBV5-6 and TRBJ2-6; TRBD1 agrees at 12 bases. Germline-derived CDR1 and CDR2 are SGHDT and YYEEEE. The CDR3 is 18 residues long. Losses at the gene ends were 4 bases for V and 4 bases for J; bases not matched to a gene: 9. CDR3 sequence (DNA): TGTGCCAGCAGCGAGCCGGGACAGGGGGCGTTAGGGGCCAACGTCCTGACTTTC. Translated, it gives CASSEPGQGALGANVLTF.

This clone was counted once. The chain uses TRBV7-2 and TRBJ2-1; 9 nucleotides align to TRBD2. CDR1 is SGHTA, CDR2 FQGNSA, per germline. Trimming cost V 5 bases and J 5 bases; bases outside gene matches: 7. The length of the CDR3 is 15 residues. CDR3 sequence (DNA): TGTGCCAGCAGCCCCCGACTAGCGGAGGACAATGAGCAGTTCTTC. Its translation: CASSPRLAEDNEQFF.

This clone appeared a few times. The rearrangement links TRBV9 to TRBJ2-3, with a possible D match to TRBD1 (6 bases). The germline gives CDR1 SGDLS, CDR2 YYNGEE. Trimming shortened V by 0 bases and J by 2 bases, and 13 bases separated the two germline ends. CDR3 length: 16 residues. The CDR3 DNA reads TGTGCCAGCAGCGTAGAGGGGGACCACACCACAGATACGCAGTATTTT. Translated: CASSVEGDHTTDTQYF.

The J gene is TRBJ2-1, the V gene TRBV28, with 8 bases aligning to TRBD1. Germline V gene data show CDR1 as MDHEN and CDR2 as SYDVKM. The CDR3 has 20 residues. V shed 4 bases, J shed 9 bases, and the junction held 26 bases outside the gene matches. CDR3 sequence (DNA): TGTGCCAGCAGTTATCAGTCTGGGGCAGGGGGCGCTTTCGCCACCGGTGAGCAGTTCTTC. Protein: CASSYQSGAGGAFATGEQFF.

The chain links TRBV27 to TRBJ1-2, with D maybe TRBD1 (5 bases). This CDR3 contains 14 residues. Germline V lookup: CDR1 MNHEY, CDR2 SMNVEV (reference sequence). The V end lost 1 base, the J end lost 5 bases, and 11 bases lay between the germline ends. The CDR3 is CASSLWGGNYGYTF. CDR3 nucleotides: TGTGCCAGCAGTTTATGGGGGGGGAATTATGGCTACACCTTC.

This CDR3 reads CASSPGGGGELFF. The DNA of the CDR3 is TGTGCCAGCAGCCCGGGAGGCGGGGGGGAGCTGTTTTTT. The chain joins TRBV3-1 (or the pseudogene TRBV3-2) to TRBJ2-2, with 7 bases aligning to TRBD2. CDR1 and CDR2 from the germline V gene are LGHDT and YNNKEL (reference sequence). Trimming at V came to 4 bases and at J to 8 bases, leaving 4 bases not matched to a gene. There are 13 residues in the CDR3.

The J gene is TRBJ2-7, the V gene TRBV5-5; 8 bases fit TRBD2. Germline values: CDR1 SGHKS, CDR2 YYEKEE (reference sequence). The CDR3 covers 14 residues. V dropped 2 bases and J dropped 7; count of bases not matched to a gene: 8. CDR3 DNA sequence: TGTGCCAGCAGCTTCGCCAGCGGGAGTGCAGAGCAGTACTTC. This translates into CASSFASGSAEQYF.

This chain connects TRBV10-3 to TRBJ2-1, with D tentatively TRBD1 (5 bases). The CDR3 covers 14 residues. The V gene lost 0 bases and the J gene lost 9 bases, with 12 bases spanning the gap. Germline CDR1 is ENHRY and CDR2 is SYGVKD. CDR3 nucleotide sequence: TGTGCCATCAGTGAGTCGTCAGGGTACGGTGAGCAGTTCTTC. Translated: CAISESSGYGEQFF.

CDR3 nucleotides: TGTGCCAGCAGCGTAGGGGGGCGGGCACGTGCGTCGGATACGCAGTATTTT. It is translated as CASSVGGRARASDTQYF. This sequence joins TRBV9 and TRBJ2-3; TRBD1 might be the D (6 bases). Trimming shortened V by 0 bases and J by 6 bases, and 20 bases separated the two germline ends. CDR1 SGDLS and CDR2 YYNGEE come from the germline V gene. The CDR3 has 17 amino acids.

V gene TRBV2 combines with J gene TRBJ1-3, with unresolved D. The V end lost 5 bases, the J end lost 0 bases, and 8 bases lay between the germline ends. Germline CDR1 SNHLY, CDR2 FYNNEI. The CDR3 has 14 residues. CDR3 sequence reads: CASSKEISGNTIYF. The CDR3 region has the DNA TGTGCCAGCAGTAAGGAGATCTCTGGAAACACCATATATTTT.

This clone was picked up one time. The V and J genes are TRBV11-2 and TRBJ1-6; 8 nucleotides agree with TRBD1. V was clipped by 4 bases and J by 8 bases; unmatched bases: 4. The germline V gene encodes CDR1 SGHAT and CDR2 FQNNGV. The CDR3 consists of 14 residues. The CDR3 DNA reads as TGTGCCAGCAGCTCAACAGGGGGGTATTCACCCCTCCACTTT. Its translation: CASSSTGGYSPLHF.

The chain has TRBV6-2 or TRBV6-3 and TRBJ2-1; D possibly corresponds to TRBD2 (6 bases). CDR3 length: 15 residues. Germline values: CDR1 MNHEY, CDR2 SVGEGT. V was trimmed by 2 bases and J by 9 bases, leaving 17 bases between them. Here the CDR3 DNA reads TGTGCCAGCAGTTACCTGGCTAGCGCTTTGGGTGAGCAGTTCTTC. Translation gives CASSYLASALGEQFF.

The chain has TRBV5-1 and TRBJ2-3; no clear D gene. The V gene's germline CDR1 is SGHRS and CDR2 YFSETQ. Trimming took off 7 bases at V and 2 bases at J, with 5 bases between the two ends. The CDR3 covers 11 residues. In nucleotides, the CDR3 is TGCGCCAGCTGTAACACAGATACGCAGTATTTT. This codes for CASCNTDTQYF.

The V call is TRBV18, the J call TRBJ2-1; no clear D gene. V was cut by 3 bases and J by 8 bases, with 14 bases left in between. This CDR3 is built from 14 residues. Per germline, CDR1 KGHSH and CDR2 LQKENI. CDR3 loop: CASSPGFLGDEQFF. The CDR3 DNA reads TGTGCCAGCTCACCGGGCTTCTTGGGCGATGAGCAGTTCTTC.

In DNA, the CDR3 is TGTGCCAGCAGTGAATTCCCAGCGGGAGTCGCTCTCGGTGAGCAGTTCTTC. Translation gives CASSEFPAGVALGEQFF. V and J are TRBV2 and TRBJ2-1, with 8 bases lining up with TRBD2. The germline gives CDR1 SNHLY, CDR2 FYNNEI. The V and J ends lost 2 bases and 9 bases, in that order; junction bases with no gene match: 15. The CDR3 runs to 17 residues. Full variable domain (outside the CDR3, taken from reference TRBV2 and TRBJ2-1): EPEVTQTPSHQVTQMGQEVILRCVPISNHLYFYWYRQILGQKVEFLVSFYNNEISEKSEIFDDQFSVERPDGSNFTLKIRSTKLEDSAMYFCASSEFPAGVALGEQFFGPGTRLTVL.

The chain joins TRBV30 to TRBJ1-4, with 10 bases aligning to TRBD1. V shed 0 bases and J 10 bases; nucleotides not matched to a gene: 8. Germline V CDR1 and CDR2: GTSNPN, SVGIG (reference sequence). This CDR3 comprises 15 residues. As DNA, the CDR3 is TGTGCCTGGAGTGTATCGGGACAGGGGACCCGAAAACTGTTTTTT. Protein product: CAWSVSGQGTRKLFF. Filled out from reference TRBV30 and TRBJ1-4, the complete variable domain reads SQTIHQWPATLVQPVGSPLSLECTVEGTSNPNLYWYRQAAGRGLQLLFYSVGIGQISSEVPQNLSASRPQDRQFILSSKKLLLSDSGFYLCAWSVSGQGTRKLFFGSGTQLSVL.

The chain links TRBV2 to TRBJ2-3, with 7 bases identical to TRBD1. Per the germline V gene, CDR1 is SNHLY and CDR2 is FYNNEI. J was trimmed by 4 bases and V by 6 bases; bases with no gene match: 7. CDR3 length: 14 amino acids. The CDR3 loop is CASRNRQGPDTQYF. The CDR3 nucleotides read TGTGCCAGCAGGAACCGACAGGGTCCAGATACGCAGTATTTT.

In DNA, the CDR3 is TGTGCCAGCAGCCGAGTAGCTAGCGGGGGGGGGAGCGCCTACGAGCAGTACTTC. Translating it yields CASSRVASGGGSAYEQYF. This chain joins TRBV7-8 and TRBJ2-7; the match to TRBD2 covers 12 bases. J gave up 2 bases and V 5 bases, and 13 bases lay outside the gene matches. CDR1 SGHVS and CDR2 FQNEAQ come from the germline V gene. This CDR3 comprises 18 residues.

The J gene is TRBJ1-5, the V gene TRBV27; D is possibly TRBD1 (5 bases). Germline V lookup: CDR1 MNHEY, CDR2 SMNVEV (reference sequence). The CDR3 contains 16 residues. Trimming left V 7 bases short and J 0 bases short, with 16 bases between. The CDR3 DNA follows: TGTGCCAGCAAGCCCCGGGGGTACAATAGCAATCAGCCCCAGCATTTT. It encodes CASKPRGYNSNQPQHF.